The clone carrying this T cell receptor (beta chain) was detected only once. What it binds is unknown. This record belongs to a study of CD8 T cells in ankylosing spondylitis. Study outcomes and limitations: Characteristic, it appeared, of ankylosing spondylitis blood was a TCR beta motif of roughly 8 highly homologous variants. Clones tied to disease were said to be significantly enriched in matched ankylosing spondylitis synovial fluid. Earlier authors reported some of these motif variants in reactive arthritis synovial fluid and blood.

Each TCR beta library was made by quantitative 5'-RACE that incorporated molecular barcodes. TCRdb re-analysed the 5' RACE reads in MiXCR, keeping a single row per CDR3 protein. The sample has some 840,000 distinct CDR3 sequences; 12% are singletons. The germline CDR1 and CDR2 sequences are LGHDT and YNNKEL (reference sequence). Trimming stripped 0 bases from V and 4 bases from J, with 12 bases between. The CDR3 is 15 residues long. The TCR was taken from a male donor with ankylosing spondylitis. The sequenced material came from blood, either unsorted or a sorted T cell fraction (not recorded which). The V call is TRBV3-1, the J call TRBJ1-2; D might be TRBD1 (5 bases). The CDR3 nucleotides are TGTGCCAGCAGCCAAGATCTGGCAGGGTCCTATGGCTACACCTTC. This sequence encodes CASSQDLAGSYGYTF.